The 9 T cell receptor beta chains below were found in one sample sequenced in a study of shared T cell receptors in the human thymus. Sequencing was performed with immunoSEQ multiplex PCR; in TCRdb, only in-frame clones are kept and a portion is missing. The sample has about 380,000 clones, over 90% seen once. Sequencing input: thymocytes. The receptor set was obtained from a human donor.

The CDR3 region has the DNA TGTGCCAGTAGCCCCCGCCAGCCTAGCGGGGTCGATGAGCAGTTCTTC. Amino acid sequence: CASSPRQPSGVDEQFF. This sequence joins TRBV19 and TRBJ2-1; 9 nucleotides align to TRBD2. The CDR3 length is 16 residues. Losses at the gene ends were 6 bases for V and 8 bases for J; bases not matched to a gene: 14. Germline CDR1 LNHDA, CDR2 SQIVND (reference sequence).

The rearrangement links TRBV28 to TRBJ2-1; the match to TRBD2 covers 9 bases. The CDR3 loop spans 15 amino acids. V was pared by 7 bases and J by 5 bases, with 9 bases of the junction left unmatched. CDR1 MDHEN and CDR2 SYDVKM come from the germline V gene. The CDR3 nucleotides are TGTGCCAGCATCCCTCGGGGACTAGCCCACAATGAGCAGTTCTTC. This encodes CASIPRGLAHNEQFF.

This chain links TRBV7-9 with TRBJ2-1; D is perhaps TRBD1 (6 bases). CDR3 length equals 12 residues. V gave up 1 base and J gave up 13 bases, with 11 bases separating them. Per germline, CDR1 SEHNR and CDR2 FQNEAQ (reference sequence). CDR3: CASSLGGQLQFF. In nucleotides, the CDR3 is TGTGCCAGCAGCTTAGGCGGACAGCTACAGTTCTTC.

V usage is TRBV27 and J usage is TRBJ2-3, with D tentatively TRBD1 (5 bases). The CDR3 extends over 13 amino acids. V was cut by 0 bases and J by 6 bases, with 7 bases left in between. Germline values: CDR1 MNHEY, CDR2 SMNVEV (reference sequence). The CDR3 reads CASSLSWGDTQYF. CDR3 nucleotides: TGTGCCAGCAGTTTATCTTGGGGCGATACGCAGTATTTT.

The V and J genes are TRBV18 and TRBJ2-1; D is unclear. Germline assignment: CDR1 KGHSH and CDR2 LQKENI. The CDR3 has 12 residues. V was clipped by 4 bases and J by 3 bases, with 4 bases between them. CDR3: CASSLLYNEQFF. In nucleotides, the CDR3 is TGTGCCAGCTCACTGCTCTACAATGAGCAGTTCTTC.

This clone was counted once. The J gene is TRBJ2-1, the V gene TRBV10-3; D unclear. V shed 0 bases and J shed 9 bases, with 12 bases lying between them. This CDR3 region has 14 residues. The germline CDR1 and CDR2 sequences are ENHRY and SYGVKD. In DNA, the CDR3 is TGTGCCATCAGTGAGTCGTTCGGTCACGGTGAGCAGTTCTTC. Protein: CAISESFGHGEQFF.

The chain employs TRBV28 and TRBJ2-1, with D possibly matching TRBD2 (5 bases). V lost 6 bases to trimming and J lost 0 bases, with 9 bases between them. Germline values: CDR1 MDHEN, CDR2 SYDVKM. CDR3 length: 14 amino acids. This chain's CDR3 is CASSRTDSYNEQFF. CDR3 nucleotides: TGTGCCAGCAGCAGGACTGACTCCTACAATGAGCAGTTCTTC.

CDR3 sequence reads: CASRDTGISGNTIYF. DNA of the CDR3: TGTGCCAGCAGGGACACAGGAATCTCTGGAAACACCATATATTTT. J is TRBJ1-3 and V is TRBV28; D is possibly TRBD1 (5 bases). Germline V gene data show CDR1 as MDHEN and CDR2 as SYDVKM. CDR3 length equals 15 residues. Trimming removed 6 bases at V and 0 bases at J, with 12 bases between.

The chain recombines TRBV28 with TRBJ2-7; 10 positions match TRBD1. Germline lookup yields CDR1 MDHEN and CDR2 SYDVKM. The CDR3 runs to 17 residues. The V segment lost 7 bases and the J segment 5 bases; nucleotides outside the gene matches: 17. CDR3 nucleotides: TGTGCCAGCACTTTTCGACAGGGGGCGAAGAATTGTAACGAGCAGTACTTC. Residues: CASTFRQGAKNCNEQYF.